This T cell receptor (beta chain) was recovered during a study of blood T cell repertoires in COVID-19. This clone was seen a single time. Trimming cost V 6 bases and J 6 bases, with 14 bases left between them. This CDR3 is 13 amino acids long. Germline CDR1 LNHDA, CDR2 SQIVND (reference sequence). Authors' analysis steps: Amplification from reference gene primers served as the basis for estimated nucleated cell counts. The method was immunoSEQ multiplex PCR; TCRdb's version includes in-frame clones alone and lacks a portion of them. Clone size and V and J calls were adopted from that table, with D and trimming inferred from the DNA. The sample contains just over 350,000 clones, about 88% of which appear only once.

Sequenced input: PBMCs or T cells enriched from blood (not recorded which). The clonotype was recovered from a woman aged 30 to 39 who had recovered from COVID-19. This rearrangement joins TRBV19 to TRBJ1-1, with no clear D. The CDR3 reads CASRSWASPEAFF. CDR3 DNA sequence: TGTGCCAGTAGGAGCTGGGCGAGCCCTGAAGCTTTCTTT. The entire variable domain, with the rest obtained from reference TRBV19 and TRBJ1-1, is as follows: DGGITQSPKYLFRKEGQNVTLSCEQNLNHDAMYWYRQDPGQGLRLIYYSQIVNDFQKGDIAEGYSVSREKKESFPLTVTSAQKNPTAFYLCASRSWASPEAFFGQGTRLTVV.